One sample yielded the 30 T cell receptor beta chains listed below, sequenced in a study of blood T cell repertoires in COVID-19. The table came from immunoSEQ multiplex PCR; TCRdb's copy has only in-frame clones and leaves some out. The table shows just over 300,000 clones, with 80% to 90% occurring only once. Material for sequencing was PBMCs or T cells enriched from blood (not recorded which). The receptors here all came from a man younger than 45 who had recovered from COVID-19.

DNA of the CDR3: TGTGCCAGCAGCCCCCCTCCGGGAGGCCTAACTGGAAACACCATATATTTT. Amino acids: CASSPPPGGLTGNTIYF. The gene calls are TRBV9 and TRBJ1-3; no clear D gene. The CDR3 runs to 17 residues. Trimming took off 4 bases at V and 2 bases at J, with 19 bases between the two ends. Germline values: CDR1 SGDLS, CDR2 YYNGEE.

The chain combines TRBV18 with TRBJ2-7; 8 bases map to TRBD1. Germline CDR1 KGHSH, CDR2 LQKENI. V shed 0 bases, J shed 5 bases, and the junction held 6 bases outside the gene matches. CDR3 length: 15 amino acids. CDR3 nucleotides: TGTGCCAGCTCACCACCGAACGACAGGGGAGACGAGCAGTACTTC. Protein sequence: CASSPPNDRGDEQYF.

As DNA, the CDR3 is TGTGCCAGCACCCCCATCTTATTAACAGGAAGCTCTGGGGCCAACGTCCTGACTTTC. Encoded protein: CASTPILLTGSSGANVLTF. The J gene is TRBJ2-6, the V gene TRBV7-9; D is possibly TRBD1 (5 bases). The CDR3 sequence is 19 residues long. Deletions cut 7 bases from V and 0 bases from J, with 22 bases between. Germline values: CDR1 SEHNR, CDR2 FQNEAQ (reference sequence). The full variable domain, completed using reference TRBV7-9 and TRBJ2-6, is DTGVSQNPRHKITKRGQNVTFRCDPISEHNRLYWYRQTLGQGPEFLTYFQNEAQLEKSRLLSDRFSAERPKGSFSTLEIQRTEQGDSAMYLCASTPILLTGSSGANVLTFGAGSRLTVL.

The chain has TRBV24-1 and TRBJ1-1; D is unclear. V was cut by 1 base and J by 6 bases, with 5 bases left in between. Per germline, CDR1 KGHDR and CDR2 SFDVKD. CDR3 length equals 12 residues. The CDR3 loop is CATSDLGAEAFF. As DNA, the CDR3 is TGTGCCACCAGTGATTTAGGAGCTGAAGCTTTCTTT.

V usage is TRBV18 and J usage is TRBJ1-2; 8 bases are shared with TRBD1. This CDR3 comprises 14 residues. V was clipped by 6 bases and J by 6 bases; unmatched bases: 9. Germline assignment: CDR1 KGHSH and CDR2 LQKENI. The CDR3 region is CASSPQGARDGYTF. In nucleotides, the CDR3 is TGTGCCAGCTCCCCGCAGGGGGCTCGTGATGGCTACACCTTC.

The CDR3 DNA sequence: TGTGCCAGCAGACTGGGGGGGGTCCAAGAGACCCAGTACTTC. Amino acids: CASRLGGVQETQYF. The chain couples TRBV6-5 to TRBJ2-5; 7 bases match TRBD2. V shed 6 bases and J 1 base; nucleotides not matched to a gene: 5. Germline-derived CDR1 and CDR2 are MNHEY and SVGAGI. The CDR3 consists of 14 residues.

The chain has TRBV3-1 (or the pseudogene TRBV3-2) and TRBJ2-7; D perhaps matches TRBD2 (6 bases). CDR1 is LGHDT and CDR2 is YNNKEL in the germline V gene (reference sequence). V dropped 4 bases and J dropped 6 bases, with 13 bases sitting between them. The CDR3 extends over 13 amino acids. The DNA of the CDR3 is TGTGCCAGCAGCCGGCGGGAACAAAGCGAGCAGTACTTC. It is translated as CASSRREQSEQYF.

The chain carries TRBV6-2 or TRBV6-3 and TRBJ2-1; TRBD1 aligns across 10 bases. Losses at the gene ends were 6 bases for V and 3 bases for J; bases not matched to a gene: 5. The CDR3 loop spans 15 amino acids. Per germline, CDR1 MNHEY and CDR2 SVGEGT. Here the CDR3 DNA reads TGTGCCAGCAGCCGGGGACAGGGGCGCTACAATGAGCAGTTCTTC. Its translation is CASSRGQGRYNEQFF.

The chain has TRBV27 and TRBJ2-5; no reliable D call. Trimming pared 7 bases from V and 1 base from J, leaving 16 bases between. Per germline, CDR1 MNHEY and CDR2 SMNVEV (reference sequence). The CDR3 sequence is 15 residues long. The CDR3 nucleotides are TGTGCCAGCAAAATATCCCTGCGCCTCCAAGAGACCCAGTACTTC. It codes for CASKISLRLQETQYF.

CDR3: CASSLTSDEQFF. Here the CDR3 DNA reads TGCGCCAGCAGCTTGACTAGCGATGAGCAGTTCTTC. The chain uses TRBV5-1 and TRBJ2-1; 7 positions agree with TRBD2. Trimming took 1 base from V and 8 from J; bases not matched to a gene: 0. The V gene's germline CDR1 is SGHRS and CDR2 YFSETQ. The CDR3 spans 12 residues.

CDR3 in amino acids: CASKDSSGGLNTEAFF. The CDR3 bases are TGTGCCAGTAAAGACTCTTCCGGGGGATTGAACACTGAAGCTTTCTTT. The chain couples TRBV19 to TRBJ1-1, with D possibly matching TRBD1 (5 bases). The V end was cut by 7 bases, the J end by 0 bases, with 18 bases between. Germline loops: CDR1 LNHDA, CDR2 SQIVND (reference sequence). CDR3 length equals 16 residues.

This clone has just a few counts. Here the CDR3 reads CASSLATSGRPGQFF. CDR3 nucleotide sequence: TGTGCCAGCAGTTTAGCGACTAGCGGGAGGCCGGGGCAGTTCTTC. The rearrangement joins TRBV28 to TRBJ2-1; TRBD2 aligns across 13 bases. This CDR3 is built from 15 residues. J gave up 12 bases and V 2 bases, and 7 bases lay outside the gene matches. Germline V CDR1 and CDR2: MDHEN, SYDVKM.

The chain links TRBV21-1 to TRBJ2-3; the table calls TRBD2, which could not be checked here. TRBV21-1 is recorded as a pseudogene. The CDR3 totals 15 residues. The CDR3 DNA reads TGTGCCAGCAGCAAAGAGCGGGGGGGCACAGATACGCAGTATTTT. It is translated as CASSKERGGTDTQYF.

This chain uses TRBV4-2 with TRBJ1-2; D gene uncertain. The CDR3 consists of 14 residues. V lost 2 bases to trimming and J lost 1 base, with 8 bases between them. Germline V gene sequence: CDR1 LGHNA, CDR2 YNFKEQ. The CDR3 here is CASSQSGNNYGYTF. CDR3 DNA sequence: TGTGCCAGCAGCCAATCCGGGAATAACTATGGCTACACCTTC.

V gene TRBV5-1 combines with J gene TRBJ1-4; D gene uncertain. In germline, CDR1 is SGHRS, CDR2 YFSETQ. The CDR3 sequence is 15 residues long. V lost 6 bases to trimming and J lost 4 bases, with 16 bases between them. The CDR3 DNA is TGCGCCAGCACCCCTCTGGCGGGATTTAATGAAAAACTGTTTTTT. Amino acid sequence: CASTPLAGFNEKLFF.

V is TRBV24-1 and J is TRBJ1-1; 11 bases match TRBD1. The CDR3 sequence is 16 residues long. Germline CDR1 reads KGHDR; CDR2 reads SFDVKD. V shed 1 base, J shed 4 bases, and the junction held 4 bases outside the gene matches. Written as DNA, the CDR3 is TGTGCCACCAGTGATTTACTCGGGACAGGGGGCACTGAAGCTTTCTTT. As protein: CATSDLLGTGGTEAFF.

The chain has TRBV6-6 and TRBJ2-3; 12 bases match TRBD2. The CDR3 has 16 amino acids. Losses at the gene ends were 6 bases for V and 5 bases for J; bases not matched to a gene: 9. Germline V gene data show CDR1 as MNHNY and CDR2 as SVGAGI (reference sequence). The CDR3 sequence: CASSPLAGGFGDTQYF. The CDR3 bases are TGTGCCAGCAGCCCTCTAGCGGGGGGGTTTGGAGATACGCAGTATTTT.

V and J are TRBV10-2 and TRBJ1-5; D is perhaps TRBD1 (6 bases). The CDR3 consists of 14 residues. CDR1 and CDR2 (germline): WSHSY, SAAADI. V lost 8 bases, J lost 2 bases, and 13 bases lay in between. CDR3 sequence: CASAGDGGNQPQHF. Written as DNA, the CDR3 is TGCGCCAGCGCAGGGGACGGAGGCAATCAGCCCCAGCATTTT.

The V call is TRBV24-1, the J call TRBJ2-1; the match to TRBD1 covers 10 bases. CDR3 length equals 13 residues. Looked up from germline, CDR1 is KGHDR and CDR2 is SFDVKD. With 9 bases clipped from V and 4 bases from J, the junction kept 2 bases outside the gene matches. CDR3 DNA sequence: TGTGCCACCCGGGACAGGGGTTACAATGAGCAGTTCTTC. It codes for CATRDRGYNEQFF.

J is TRBJ2-5 and V is TRBV5-1; no clear D. Germline CDR1 and CDR2: SGHRS and YFSETQ. This CDR3 spans 11 amino acids. Trimming took 3 bases from V and 5 from J, leaving 5 bases between them. The CDR3 nucleotides read TGCGCCAGCAGCTACTCTGAGACCCAGTACTTC. Residues: CASSYSETQYF.

This rearrangement joins TRBV19 to TRBJ1-5; 7 bases fit TRBD1. The germline V gene has CDR1 LNHDA and CDR2 SQIVND (reference sequence). The CDR3 sequence is 15 residues long. V shed 8 bases and J 2 bases; nucleotides not matched to a gene: 9. DNA of the CDR3: TGTGCCAGTGAATACAGGGGCGGTCGCAATCAGCCCCAGCATTTT. Its protein is CASEYRGGRNQPQHF. The full variable domain, in which reference TRBV19 and TRBJ1-5 provide the parts outside the CDR3, is DGGITQSPKYLFRKEGQNVTLSCEQNLNHDAMYWYRQDPGQGLRLIYYSQIVNDFQKGDIAEGYSVSREKKESFPLTVTSAQKNPTAFYLCASEYRGGRNQPQHFGDGTRLSIL.

This clone was recorded once. This chain uses TRBV29-1 with TRBJ2-3; 10 bases are a match to TRBD2. J gave up 3 bases and V 4 bases, and 4 bases lay outside the gene matches. This CDR3 region has 14 residues. The V gene's germline CDR1 is SQVTM and CDR2 ANQGSEA. The CDR3 nucleotides read TGCAGCGTTGGGGTAGCGGGGGGAACAGATACGCAGTATTTT. It yields the protein CSVGVAGGTDTQYF.

This chain connects TRBV9 to TRBJ2-3; no firm D call. The CDR3 totals 17 residues. Trimming took 2 bases from V and 0 from J, leaving 16 bases between them. Germline V gene data show CDR1 as SGDLS and CDR2 as YYNGEE. The CDR3: CASSVGWRRSSTDTQYF. CDR3 DNA: TGTGCCAGCAGCGTCGGATGGCGGAGATCTAGCACAGATACGCAGTATTTT.

The chain is built from TRBV4-1 and TRBJ2-1; 8 nucleotides align to TRBD1. The CDR3 spans 17 residues. V lost 2 bases, J lost 0 bases, and 6 bases stayed unmatched. CDR1 is MGHRA and CDR2 is YSYEKL in the germline V gene. The CDR3 loop is CASSQLNRGSSYNEQFF. The CDR3 nucleotides read TGCGCCAGCAGCCAACTAAACAGGGGGAGCTCCTACAATGAGCAGTTCTTC.

This clone was seen a handful of times. The chain recombines TRBV11-2 with TRBJ1-1; D may be TRBD1 (6 bases). CDR1 and CDR2 (germline): SGHAT, FQNNGV. The CDR3 loop spans 12 amino acids. Trimming took 4 bases from V and 4 from J, leaving 7 bases between them. CDR3 sequence: CASSWDTTEAFF. The CDR3 DNA follows: TGTGCCAGCAGCTGGGACACCACTGAAGCTTTCTTT.

The chain employs TRBV19 and TRBJ2-7; 11 positions match TRBD2. With V trimmed by 4 bases and J by 2 bases, 7 bases remained unmatched. The CDR3 totals 16 residues. Germline V CDR1 and CDR2: LNHDA, SQIVND (reference sequence). The CDR3 DNA reads as TGTGCCAGTAGTACCGCTAGCGGGAGGACCACCTACGAGCAGTACTTC. It yields the protein CASSTASGRTTYEQYF.

The DNA for the CDR3 is TGTGCCAGCAGTTTGGGCACGGCCCGTGCTGAAGCTTTCTTT. Protein sequence: CASSLGTARAEAFF. The chain is built from TRBV27 and TRBJ1-1, with unresolved D. The CDR3 runs to 14 residues. Germline V CDR1 and CDR2: MNHEY, SMNVEV (reference sequence). V was shortened by 3 bases and J by 6 bases, with 14 bases between the two germline ends.

V gene TRBV14 combines with J gene TRBJ2-1; 7 bases align to TRBD1. This CDR3 region has 16 residues. The germline V gene has CDR1 SGHDN and CDR2 FVKESK. J lost 3 bases, V lost 4 bases, and 9 bases had no gene match. CDR3 residues: CASSLKQGFGYNEQFF. The CDR3, as DNA: TGTGCCAGCAGCCTCAAACAGGGGTTTGGCTACAATGAGCAGTTCTTC.

V gene TRBV7-6 combines with J gene TRBJ2-1; 7 bases are a match to TRBD1. V trimming: 2 bases; J trimming: 4 bases; junction bases outside the gene matches: 5. CDR1 and CDR2 from the germline V gene are SGHVS and FNYEAQ. The CDR3 spans 15 residues. DNA for the CDR3: TGTGCCAGCAGCTTAACCCGGGACAGTTACAATGAGCAGTTCTTC. It codes for CASSLTRDSYNEQFF.

J is TRBJ1-2 and V is TRBV24-1; D is ambiguous. V lost 1 base, J lost 7 bases, and 6 bases lay in between. Germline-derived CDR1 and CDR2 are KGHDR and SFDVKD. There are 12 residues in the CDR3. The CDR3 loop is CATSDLSSGYTF. The CDR3 DNA reads TGTGCCACCAGTGATTTATCGAGTGGCTACACCTTC.